This TCR beta chain was captured by sequencing in a study of stem cell transplantation in POMP-related autoinflammatory disease (dated by TCRdb to about 2021). Notes on the research overall: The study hypothesized that defective thymoproteasomes impair MHC class I-dependent CD8+ T-cell differentiation and positive selection, skewing the TRB repertoire. Prior to transplant, the patients had CD4+ naive T-cell skewing, low CD8+ T-cell proportions, and decreased T-cell cytokine secretion. To find out how POMP deficiency affects T-cell receptor beta repertoire diversity and CDR3 characteristics, high-throughput TRB sequencing was used. The investigation overall reported the following: PRAID patients trended toward lower TRB diversity and higher clonality across all analyzed T-cell subsets. The number of unique TRB V-J gene pairings in PRAID patients was restricted. In PRAID patients, the trend toward increased clonality and lower diversity reached statistical significance only for regulatory T cells.

Explained via the paper, the time point label denotes: before hematopoietic stem cell transplant. PRAID was a condition in which autoinflammation came alongside prominent immunodeficiency. Prior to TRB sequencing, T-cell subsets (conventional T cells, CD8+ T cells, regulatory T cells, T follicular helper cells) were sorted. The library was generated by the immunoSEQ multiplex PCR assay. Concerning the study's data processing: Shannon entropy, which takes clonal size distribution into account, was used to quantify repertoire diversity. Clonotype distribution inequality was measured with the Gini-Simpson index (Simpson_1-D). Drawn from immuneACCESS, this table holds only the in-frame rearrangements with V and J called that TCRdb kept. Clones are partly lost; checked studies trace under half to an unresolved V gene and leave the rest unexplained. V, J and clone size were drawn from that table, and D and trimming were deduced from the DNA. This sample holds some 31,000 clones; approximately 86% were observed only once. The ten largest clones take up around 0.72% of the sample.

For CDR1 and CDR2, the germline V gene lists LGHNA and YNFKEQ. A distance of 12 bases separates the germline ends of V and J, which lose 3 bases and 6 bases respectively. Taken from cysteine to phenylalanine, the CDR3 has 14 residues. Here the CDR3 DNA is all that survives: 42 bases in frame from base 1. About this clone: What antigen it recognizes has not been identified. Base qualities were left out, and no much larger clone turns up one base away.

This clonotype originated in a human donor with POMP-related autoinflammation and immune dysregulation (PRAID). The V and J segments used are TRBV4-2 and TRBJ2-1; the D gene is perhaps TRBD1, from 6 matching bases. Sequencing used CD4+ T cells from PBMCs, obtained before stem cell transplantation. The DNA sequence is TGTGCCAGCAGCCATGTCGCCAGGGGCAATGAGCAGTTCTTC. The encoded protein is CASSHVARGNEQFF.